The 30 T cell receptor beta chains given below trace back to one sample, sequenced in a study of spatial heterogeneity in lung cancer. Via MiXCR, TCRdb re-called the 5' RACE reads, giving one row per CDR3 protein. The data show some 21,000 distinct CDR3 sequences, around 4.3% seen once. Time point meaning: sample taken at primary tumor resection. The sequenced sample was PBMCs, obtained at surgery. These receptors all stem from a male donor with early-stage non-small cell lung cancer.

This clonotype turned up a few times. Here the CDR3 reads CASSLGQGLHQPQHF. CDR3 coding DNA: TGTGCCAGCAGCCTAGGACAGGGTTTGCATCAGCCCCAGCATTTT. This rearrangement joins TRBV12-3 or TRBV12-4 to TRBJ1-5; 8 positions agree with TRBD1. The length of the CDR3 is 15 residues. V shed 6 bases and J 5 bases; nucleotides not matched to a gene: 9.

This clonotype was counted at least ten times. The genes are TRBV6-1 and TRBJ2-5; 7 nucleotides align to TRBD2. Unmatched junction bases numbered 8, after V lost 2 bases and J lost 5 bases. Germline values: CDR1 MNHNS, CDR2 SASEGT. The CDR3 extends over 15 amino acids. CDR3 bases: TGTGCCAGCAGTGAATGGCGGGAGTTTGGGGAGACCCAGTACTTC. It encodes CASSEWREFGETQYF.

This clonotype is categorized as medium-sized. J is TRBJ2-7 and V is TRBV3-1, with D unresolved. This CDR3 region has 14 residues. V was trimmed by 4 bases and J by 0 bases, leaving 10 bases between them. Germline V gene data show CDR1 as LGHDT and CDR2 as YNNKEL (reference sequence). CDR3: CASSPMDPSYEQYF. The CDR3 DNA follows: TGTGCCAGCAGCCCCATGGATCCCTCCTACGAGCAGTACTTC.

The sample holds many counts of this clonotype. The chain is built from TRBV18 and TRBJ1-1; possibly TRBD1 for D (5 bases). The germline gives CDR1 KGHSH, CDR2 LQKENI. There are 18 residues in the CDR3. Trimming removed 3 bases from V and 6 bases from J, with 26 bases in between. The CDR3 coding sequence is TGTGCCAGCTCACCCCTCGCCGAACGGGGCGCCCTCAATGCTGAAGCTTTCTTT. It codes for CASSPLAERGALNAEAFF.

This clonotype was picked up many times. The rearrangement uses TRBV7-9 and TRBJ2-1, with 11 bases aligning to TRBD2. The CDR3 loop spans 16 amino acids. J gave up 6 bases and V 5 bases, and 9 bases lay outside the gene matches. Germline V gene data show CDR1 as SEHNR and CDR2 as FQNEAQ (reference sequence). DNA for the CDR3: TGTGCCAGCAGCCCGGTACTAGCGGGAGTCGCCAATGAGCAGTTCTTC. Its translation is CASSPVLAGVANEQFF.

J is TRBJ1-1 and V is TRBV30; D is perhaps TRBD1 (5 bases). V was clipped by 2 bases and J by 0 bases, with 13 bases between them. The CDR3 has 15 amino acids. Germline assignment: CDR1 GTSNPN and CDR2 SVGIG (reference sequence). CDR3 sequence reads: CAWSYRQGMNTEAFF. CDR3 DNA sequence: TGTGCCTGGAGTTACCGGCAGGGTATGAACACTGAAGCTTTCTTT.

This clonotype is categorized as medium-sized. This chain connects TRBV10-3 to TRBJ2-1, with D perhaps TRBD1 or TRBD2 (5 bases each). CDR3 length: 17 amino acids. Germline CDR1 reads ENHRY; CDR2 reads SYGVKD. Trimming took off 0 bases at V and 5 bases at J, with 17 bases between the two ends. CDR3 in DNA: TGTGCCATCAGTGAGTCGGGACGGGGCTCCCGGGACAATGAGCAGTTCTTC. It specifies CAISESGRGSRDNEQFF.

This clonotype was seen repeatedly, ten times or more. The CDR3 DNA reads as TGCGCCAGCAGCCAAGAATGGCAGCTACTTACCGGGGAGCTGTTTTTT. Amino acid sequence: CASSQEWQLLTGELFF. The V gene is TRBV4-3, the J gene TRBJ2-2; no clear D. Trimming cost V 0 bases and J 5 bases, with 13 bases left between them. The CDR3 has 16 residues. Germline CDR1 reads LGHNA; CDR2 reads YSLEER.

This clonotype has at least ten counts. The chain is built from TRBV30 and TRBJ2-3; TRBD2 matches 8 bases. V was clipped by 3 bases and J by 5 bases; unmatched bases: 7. This CDR3 region has 14 residues. Looked up from germline, CDR1 is GTSNPN and CDR2 is SVGIG (reference sequence). The DNA of the CDR3 is TGTGCCTGGAGGACGGGGGGGCTTGGAGATACGCAGTATTTT. It codes for CAWRTGGLGDTQYF.

This clonotype was counted at least ten times. V and J are TRBV2 and TRBJ1-2; possibly TRBD1 for D (5 bases). The CDR3 spans 15 residues. The germline V gene has CDR1 SNHLY and CDR2 FYNNEI. V was clipped by 5 bases and J by 5 bases, with 18 bases between them. The CDR3 loop is CASSRDFAGSYGYTF. CDR3 in DNA: TGTGCCAGCAGTCGAGACTTCGCAGGGTCTTATGGCTACACCTTC.

V and J are TRBV7-9 and TRBJ2-1, with 8 nucleotides matching TRBD1. The CDR3 covers 16 residues. Trimming removed 5 bases from V and 2 bases from J; junction bases left unmatched: 8. Germline CDR1 SEHNR, CDR2 FQNEAQ (reference sequence). CDR3: CASSPLDRGPYNEQFF. Here the CDR3 DNA reads TGTGCCAGCAGCCCACTCGACAGGGGACCCTACAATGAGCAGTTCTTC.

Many counts were recorded for this clonotype. V gene TRBV9 combines with J gene TRBJ2-5, with 9 bases lining up with TRBD2. The CDR3 contains 16 residues. Germline V gene lookup returns CDR1 SGDLS and CDR2 YYNGEE. J was trimmed by 5 bases and V by 2 bases; bases with no gene match: 10. DNA for the CDR3: TGTGCCAGCAGCGTGGTGGTGCGGGGGGGCCTCGAGACCCAGTACTTC. Its protein product is CASSVVVRGGLETQYF.

This clonotype was counted many times. The CDR3, as DNA: TGCGCCAGCAGCCGTCAACCTACAGGGGCCGACTACAATGAGCAGTTCTTC. Its translation is CASSRQPTGADYNEQFF. The chain uses TRBV4-1 and TRBJ2-1; TRBD1 matches at 7 bases. V lost 4 bases to trimming and J lost 3 bases; unmatched junction nucleotides: 12. The germline gives CDR1 MGHRA, CDR2 YSYEKL. This CDR3 spans 17 amino acids.

This clonotype was detected many times. This chain connects TRBV4-2 to TRBJ1-4; no firm D call. CDR1 and CDR2 from the germline V gene are LGHNA and YNFKEQ. Trimming removed 0 bases at V and 7 bases at J, with 12 bases between. The CDR3 has 15 residues. CDR3 bases: TGTGCCAGCAGCCAAGACGGGAGGGAGGGTGAAAAACTGTTTTTT. Protein: CASSQDGREGEKLFF.

This clonotype was seen repeatedly, ten times or more. The chain carries TRBV5-1 and TRBJ1-6; D possibly corresponds to TRBD1 (5 bases). This CDR3 has 16 residues. Germline CDR1 reads SGHRS; CDR2 reads YFSETQ. With 2 bases removed from V and 9 bases from J, the gap between germline ends came to 18 bases. CDR3 protein: CASSFGDSQGVSPLHF. DNA for the CDR3: TGCGCCAGCAGCTTTGGGGACTCCCAGGGAGTTTCACCCCTCCACTTT.

This clonotype has at least ten counts. The chain employs TRBV12-3 or TRBV12-4 and TRBJ2-1, with 7 bases fitting TRBD2. Trimming removed 3 bases from V and 5 bases from J; junction bases left unmatched: 4. The CDR3 length is 14 residues. CDR3 region: CASSFGTTNNEQFF. The CDR3 nucleotides are TGTGCCAGCAGTTTCGGGACTACCAACAATGAGCAGTTCTTC.

This clonotype has more than one count but fewer than ten. The rearrangement links TRBV6-1 to TRBJ2-7; the D gene could be TRBD1 or TRBD2 (5 bases each). This CDR3 is built from 12 residues. Germline V gene sequence: CDR1 MNHNS, CDR2 SASEGT. Trimming cost V 3 bases and J 6 bases, with 9 bases left between them. The CDR3 DNA follows: TGTGCCAGCAGTGAGTTGGGGGTCGAGCAGTACTTC. Its translation: CASSELGVEQYF.

This clonotype was picked up many times. This sequence joins TRBV6-2 or TRBV6-3 and TRBJ1-1; tentative D call: TRBD1 (6 bases). Germline CDR1 and CDR2: MNHEY and SVGEGT. V gave up 7 bases and J gave up 1 base, with 13 bases separating them. The CDR3 has 14 residues. CDR3 in DNA: TGTGCCAGCACCACAGGGACCGAGAACACTGAAGCTTTCTTT. Translated: CASTTGTENTEAFF.

This clonotype was seen at least ten times. This chain uses TRBV11-2 with TRBJ2-2; D may be TRBD2 (7 bases). The CDR3 is made up of 15 amino acids. Trimming shortened V by 5 bases and J by 7 bases, and 17 bases separated the two germline ends. Germline-derived CDR1 and CDR2 are SGHAT and FQNNGV. The DNA for the CDR3 is TGTGCCAGCAGCCCCGCTGGAGGGGGGGACGGGGAGCTGTTTTTT. Translation: CASSPAGGGDGELFF.

By sample fraction, this clonotype is medium-sized (0.01 to 0.1%). This chain connects TRBV10-1 to TRBJ2-1; 8 bases line up with TRBD2. Trimming removed 3 bases from V and 3 bases from J; junction bases left unmatched: 4. This CDR3 has 15 residues. Per the germline V gene, CDR1 is WNHNN and CDR2 is SYGVQD (reference sequence). The CDR3 sequence: CASSDYAGGYNEQFF. CDR3 in DNA: TGCGCCAGCAGTGATTACGCGGGAGGCTACAATGAGCAGTTCTTC.

This clonotype came up many times. CDR3 coding DNA: TGTGCCAGCAGTTTCGCAGGAGCCTACGAGCAGTACTTC. Protein sequence: CASSFAGAYEQYF. The V and J genes are TRBV28 and TRBJ2-7; D ambiguous. The CDR3 loop spans 13 amino acids. Trimming shortened V by 3 bases and J by 2 bases, and 8 bases separated the two germline ends. CDR1 MDHEN and CDR2 SYDVKM come from the germline V gene. The variable domain in full, with the rest retrieved from reference TRBV28 and TRBJ2-7, is DVKVTQSSRYLVKRTGEKVFLECVQDMDHENMFWYRQDPGLGLRLIYFSYDVKMKEKGDIPEGYSVSREKKERFSLILESASTNQTSMYLCASSFAGAYEQYFGPGTRLTVT.

At least ten counts were recorded for this clonotype. V and J are TRBV12-3 or TRBV12-4 and TRBJ1-1; D perhaps matches TRBD1 (5 bases). This CDR3 has 14 residues. V was shortened by 1 base and J by 0 bases, with 6 bases between the two germline ends. CDR3 sequence: CASSLGQMNTEAFF. The CDR3 region has the DNA TGTGCCAGCAGTTTAGGACAGATGAACACTGAAGCTTTCTTT.

This clonotype was observed many times. V gene TRBV7-2 combines with J gene TRBJ2-1; D not certain. The germline V gene encodes CDR1 SGHTA and CDR2 FQGNSA. V shed 1 base and J shed 3 bases, with 4 bases lying between them. CDR3 length equals 13 residues. This CDR3 is CASSLVLYNEQFF. CDR3 in DNA: TGTGCCAGCAGCTTAGTGCTCTACAATGAGCAGTTCTTC. Full variable domain (missing parts from reference TRBV7-2 and TRBJ2-1): GAGVSQSPSNKVTEKGKDVELRCDPISGHTALYWYRQSLGQGLEFLIYFQGNSAPDKSGLPSDRFSAERTGGSVSTLTIQRTQQEDSAVYLCASSLVLYNEQFFGPGTRLTVL.

This clonotype appeared many times. The rearrangement joins TRBV27 to TRBJ2-1; D remains ambiguous. The V and J ends lost 0 bases and 7 bases respectively, with 7 bases between them. CDR1 MNHEY and CDR2 SMNVEV come from the germline V gene (reference sequence). This CDR3 is 13 amino acids long. CDR3 in DNA: TGTGCCAGCAGTTTATCGAGGCGAAATGAGCAGTTCTTC. This sequence encodes CASSLSRRNEQFF.

This clonotype has a count of ten or more. The chain links TRBV7-9 to TRBJ1-1; 9 positions match TRBD1. V shed 4 bases, J shed 5 bases, and the junction held 8 bases outside the gene matches. This CDR3 region has 15 residues. From germline, CDR1 is SEHNR and CDR2 FQNEAQ (reference sequence). CDR3 nucleotide sequence: TGTGCCAGCAGCTCCCGGGACAGGGCGTATACTGAAGCTTTCTTT. This translates into CASSSRDRAYTEAFF.

This clonotype was recorded a few times. A much larger clonotype is one base distant, so this may be a read error. V and J are TRBV5-1 and TRBJ2-7; 8 positions agree with TRBD1. Germline V lookup: CDR1 SGHRS, CDR2 YFSETQ. This CDR3 has 14 residues. The CDR3 sequence: CVSSGQGGSYEQYF. CDR3 sequence (DNA): TGCGTCAGCAGCGGACAGGGCGGCTCCTACGAGCAGTACTTC.

This clonotype came up many times. J is TRBJ1-4 and V is TRBV5-8, with 9 bases aligning to TRBD1. Germline V gene data show CDR1 as SGHTS and CDR2 as YDEGEE. The ends lost 3 bases at V and 8 bases at J; junction bases unmatched: 5. The CDR3 covers 14 residues. The CDR3: CASSSWDRAEKLFF. The CDR3 nucleotides read TGTGCCAGCAGCTCGTGGGACAGGGCCGAAAAACTGTTTTTT.

The chain links TRBV25-1 to TRBJ1-1, with D perhaps matching TRBD1 (5 bases). In germline, CDR1 is MGHDK, CDR2 SYGVNS. This CDR3 is 17 amino acids long. V lost 1 base to trimming and J lost 2 bases, with 17 bases between them. The CDR3 sequence: CASSELDIDISNTEAFF. The CDR3 DNA sequence: TGTGCCAGCAGTGAATTGGACATTGATATATCTAACACTGAAGCTTTCTTT.

This clonotype occurred many times. The DNA for the CDR3 is TGCGCCAGCAGCACTGGACAGGGAGGGAATTCACCCCTCCACTTT. It yields the protein CASSTGQGGNSPLHF. The chain carries TRBV5-1 and TRBJ1-6; the match to TRBD1 covers 8 bases. CDR3 length: 15 amino acids. The germline gives CDR1 SGHRS, CDR2 YFSETQ. V lost 4 bases, J lost 7 bases, and 7 bases stayed unmatched. The full variable domain, completed using reference TRBV5-1 and TRBJ1-6, is KAGVTQTPRYLIKTRGQQVTLSCSPISGHRSVSWYQQTPGQGLQFLFEYFSETQRNKGNFPGRFSGRQFSNSRSEMNVSTLELGDSALYLCASSTGQGGNSPLHFGNGTRLTVT.

In its sample, this clonotype is medium-sized. The J gene is TRBJ1-1, the V gene TRBV29-1, with a tentative D call TRBD1 (5 bases). Trimming stripped 3 bases from V and 6 bases from J, with 8 bases between. The length of the CDR3 is 11 residues. Germline V gene sequence: CDR1 SQVTM, CDR2 ANQGSEA. The CDR3 DNA reads as TGCAGCGTTGAGTGGGGACCTGAAGCTTTCTTT. Amino acids: CSVEWGPEAFF.